These T cell receptor beta chains were read from a single sample in a study of control samples from healthy donors and cancer patients. TCRdb's copy holds only in-frame clones and misses some; the assay was immunoSEQ multiplex PCR. The sample shows roughly 130,000 clones, 85% to 95% of them seen only once. Material for sequencing was PBMCs. Every receptor here comes from a man aged 60-69 years with colorectal cancer. Each CDR3 is given with its conserved first and last residue. D genes are given only for firm matches. Size tells how often a clone was seen (once, few, many) or the class of an expanded clone, and some rows leave it out.

j_gene	v_gene	abundance	d_gene	len	CDR3aa	CDR3nt
TRBJ1-1	TRBV27	NA	TRBD1	14	CASSPQGWNTEAFF	TGTGCCAGCAGTCCACAGGGGTGGAACACTGAAGCTTTCTTT
TRBJ1-5	TRBV18	NA	NA	14	CASSPQGSNQPQHF	TGTGCCAGCTCACCACAGGGGAGCAATCAGCCCCAGCATTTT
TRBJ2-5	TRBV10-3	NA	TRBD1	13	CAIKDRGNFSQYF	TGTGCCATCAAGGACAGGGGGAACTTTTCCCAGTACTTC
TRBJ1-6	TRBV7-2	NA	NA	13	CASSLQDNSPLHF	TGTGCCAGCAGCTTACAGGATAATTCACCCCTCCACTTT
TRBJ1-5	TRBV24-1	NA	NA	13	CATGGHLNQPQHF	TGTGCCACCGGGGGACACCTCAATCAGCCCCAGCATTTT
TRBJ2-3	TRBV14	NA	NA	16	CASSQEAVGGTDTQYF	TGTGCCAGCAGCCAAGAGGCAGTCGGTGGCACAGATACGCAGTATTTT
TRBJ2-3	TRBV7-9	NA	NA	12	CASSLSSDTQYF	TGTGCCAGCAGCTTATCGTCAGATACGCAGTATTTT
TRBJ1-5	TRBV10-3	NA	NA	11	CAIGNNQPQHF	TGTGCCATAGGTAACAATCAGCCCCAGCATTTT
TRBJ1-2	TRBV5-4	NA	NA	13	CASSLSRNYGYTF	TGTGCCAGCAGCTTGTCACGGAACTATGGCTACACCTTC
TRBJ1-5	TRBV5-6	NA	NA	14	CASADWPANQPQHF	TGTGCCAGCGCGGACTGGCCCGCGAATCAGCCCCAGCATTTT
TRBJ1-2	TRBV27	NA	NA	13	CASSTTVNYGYTF	TGTGCCAGCAGTACCACAGTTAACTATGGCTACACCTTC
TRBJ2-7	TRBV5-4	NA	TRBD2	16	CASSPWRAGGSYEQYF	TGTGCCAGCAGCCCCTGGCGGGCGGGGGGATCCTACGAGCAGTACTTC
TRBJ1-6	TRBV27	NA	NA	13	CASSLRENSPLHF	TGTGCCAGCAGTTTAAGGGAGAATTCACCCCTCCACTTT
TRBJ2-7	TRBV19	NA	NA	13	CASSMSVSYEQYF	TGTGCCAGTAGTATGAGCGTTTCCTACGAGCAGTACTTC
TRBJ1-1	TRBV11-2	NA	NA	15	CASSLQGLMNTEAFF	TGTGCCAGCAGCTTACAGGGGCTGATGAACACTGAAGCTTTCTTT
TRBJ1-1	TRBV2	NA	NA	15	CASSEEHPGLTEAFF	TGTGCCAGCAGTGAAGAACACCCTGGGCTCACTGAAGCTTTCTTT
TRBJ2-3	TRBV6-5	NA	TRBD2	15	CASRSEAGGTDTQYF	TGTGCCAGCAGATCCGAAGCGGGGGGAACAGATACGCAGTATTTT
TRBJ2-7	TRBV11-2	NA	NA	11	CASSLEYEQYF	TGTGCCAGCAGCTTAGAGTACGAGCAGTACTTC
TRBJ2-3	TRBV3-1/TRBV3-2	once	NA	15	CASSQGLDASDTQYF	TGTGCCAGCAGCCAAGGACTGGACGCATCAGATACGCAGTATTTT
TRBJ1-1	TRBV5-6	NA	NA	12	CASSLLNTEAFF	TGTGCCAGCAGCTTACTGAACACTGAAGCTTTCTTT
TRBJ1-1	TRBV27	NA	TRBD1	16	CASSFAQGAVNTEAFF	TGTGCCAGCAGTTTTGCACAGGGGGCGGTGAACACTGAAGCTTTCTTT
TRBJ1-4	TRBV3-1/TRBV3-2	NA	NA	16	CASSQESEGVDEKLFF	TGTGCCAGCAGCCAAGAGAGTGAGGGGGTGGATGAAAAACTGTTTTTT
TRBJ1-2	TRBV5-5	NA	NA	15	CASSLEGTRNYGYTF	TGTGCCAGCAGCTTGGAAGGGACCAGGAACTATGGCTACACCTTC
TRBJ1-1	TRBV5-1	NA	NA	14	CASSLEISGTEAFF	TGCGCCAGCAGCTTGGAGATATCGGGCACTGAAGCTTTCTTT
TRBJ1-1	TRBV9	NA	TRBD1	15	CASSAHGQGATEAFF	TGTGCCAGCAGCGCCCACGGACAGGGGGCCACTGAAGCTTTCTTT
TRBJ2-5	TRBV3-1/TRBV3-2	NA	NA	16	CASSQVFSRLGETQYF	TGTGCCAGCAGCCAAGTATTCTCGAGGTTGGGGGAGACCCAGTACTTC
TRBJ1-4	TRBV2	NA	NA	13	CASMDGPNEKLFF	TGTGCCAGCATGGACGGGCCTAATGAAAAACTGTTTTTT
TRBJ1-5	TRBV6-2/TRBV6-3	NA	NA	14	CASSNPPQGQPQHF	TGTGCCAGCAGTAACCCACCGCAGGGTCAGCCCCAGCATTTT
TRBJ1-2	TRBV6-2/TRBV6-3	NA	NA	13	CASSYPGTGGYTF	TGTGCCAGCAGTTACCCGGGGACTGGGGGCTACACCTTC